The T cell receptor beta chain under discussion was sequenced for a study of cytomegalovirus exposure and HLA in healthy donors. Germline-derived CDR1 and CDR2 are MNHEY and SVGAGI. The CDR3 contains 13 residues. The junction had 7 bases not matched to a gene; V was cut back by 7 bases and J by 4 bases. 13 Jbeta primers and 60 Vbeta primers were used for the PCR. Repertoires were generated with immunoSEQ multiplex PCR, while TCRdb's copy carries only in-frame clones and drops some. The table lists around 160,000 clones, nearly 80% of them singletons. This clone appeared once. The sample taken for sequencing was PBMCs. This sequence was found in a man aged 40-49 years in good health and CMV-seropositive. The genes are TRBV6-5 and TRBJ2-7, with 7 bases that match TRBD1. The CDR3 loop is CASTLDRRYEQYF. The CDR3 DNA reads as TGTGCCAGCACTTTGGACAGGAGATACGAGCAGTACTTC.